This passage covers 11 T cell receptor beta chains from one sample sequenced in a study of tumor-infiltrating lymphocytes in primary liver carcinoma. It was from approximately 22-30 mg of unsorted bulk tissue that RNA and DNA were co-extracted. Synthesis of TCR beta cDNA was carried out from 450 to 500 ng total RNA with a constant-region primer. Three nested multiplex PCR rounds, a slightly modified ARM-PCR method, built the TCR beta libraries. The study ran its first two PCR rounds for nine to ten cycles each, using TRBV1-TRBV30 forward primers and a C-beta reverse primer. TCRdb passed the multiplex PCR reads through MiXCR, listing each CDR3 protein once. The sample has under 25,000 distinct CDR3 sequences, 60% to 80% seen once. The sequenced sample consisted of liver tumor tissue from sampling region 5. Subset indicated: tumor region T5, tumor centre. These receptors were taken from a woman aged 30 to 39 with primary liver carcinoma and hepatitis B virus infection.

The table lists this clonotype with many counts. V gene TRBV30 combines with J gene TRBJ2-7, with D maybe TRBD2 (7 bases). This CDR3 region has 13 residues. CDR1 and CDR2 from the germline V gene are GTSNPN and SVGIG (reference sequence). V lost 3 bases and J lost 3, with 12 bases in between. CDR3 sequence (DNA): TGTGCCTGGAGCTTAGGGGGGGACTACGAGCAGTACTTC. Protein product: CAWSLGGDYEQYF.

Concerning this clonotype: This likely comes from a read error, as the CDR3 has no conserved phenylalanine or tryptophan at its end. V and J are TRBV11-2 and TRBJ2-7; D may be TRBD2 (5 bases). CDR1 and CDR2 from the germline V gene are SGHAT and FQNNGV. V shed 0 bases and J shed 2 bases, with 11 bases lying between them. The CDR3 is 15 amino acids. The CDR3 sequence is CASSLDPTGTYEQYL. CDR3 nucleotides: TGTGCCAGCAGCTTAGACCCTACGGGGACCTACGAGCAGTACCTC.

A remark on this clonotype: Here the CDR3 omits its conserved ending phenylalanine or tryptophan, so a read error is the likely source. V and J are TRBV29-1 and TRBJ2-3, with D hard to call. Germline V gene lookup returns CDR1 SQVTM and CDR2 ANQGSEA. The CDR3 length is 12 residues. The CDR3: CNVTPSTDTQYL. For the CDR3, the DNA is TGCAACGTTACCCCCAGCACAGATACACAGTATTTG.

Comment on this clonotype: Because the CDR3 is missing its conserved closing phenylalanine or tryptophan, this is likely a read error. This sequence joins TRBV29-1 and TRBJ2-7; D gene ambiguous. Germline CDR1 is SQVTM and CDR2 is ANQGSEA. The CDR3 covers 14 residues. CDR3 sequence reads: CSVVLFSPPYEQYL. DNA of the CDR3: TGCAGTGTTGTATTATTCAGCCCTCCCTACGAGCAGTACTTA.

This clonotype was found a few times. At one of its ends the junction is not consistent with the germline gene, which may arise from a read error. This sequence joins TRBV4-2 and TRBJ1-6, with D hard to call. The CDR3 is 15 amino acids. Germline V CDR1 and CDR2: LGHNA, YNFKEQ. CDR3 bases: TGTGCCAGCAGCCAAGATATCGCCGCCGTTCAGCCCCTCCACTTC. Its protein is CASSQDIAAVQPLHF.

This clonotype was seen just once. Relative to the germline gene, one junction end is altered; a read error may explain this. V gene TRBV24-1 combines with J gene TRBJ1-1, with 7 bases that match TRBD1. CDR3 length: 14 residues. Germline CDR1 and CDR2: KGHDR and SFDVKD. The CDR3 region is CATVSGGGNTEALF. CDR3 DNA sequence: TGTGCCACTGTTTCAGGGGGAGGGAACACAGAAGCTTTATTT.

In regard to this clonotype: The junction departs from germline at one end; a sequencing error may be responsible. The chain joins TRBV7-9 to TRBJ1-4; no firm D call. The germline gives CDR1 SEHNR, CDR2 FQNEAQ (reference sequence). This CDR3 region has 18 residues. CDR3 nucleotides: TGTGCCAGCAGCCCATACGGAGGGTTGGGTGCAACTAATGAAAAATTGTTTTTT. Its protein product is CASSPYGGLGATNEKLFF.

This chain links TRBV10-3 with TRBJ1-3; no reliable D call. The CDR3 consists of 14 residues. Trimming shortened V by 0 bases and J by 6 bases, and 9 bases separated the two germline ends. CDR1 is ENHRY, CDR2 SYGVKD, per germline. The CDR3 region has the DNA TGTGCCATCAGTGAGTCAGTCACTGAAAACACCATATATTTT. This gives the protein CAISESVTENTIYF.

In the case of this clonotype: An end of the junction does not agree with germline; a read error may underlie this. CDR3 nucleotides: TGTACCAGCAGGGAAGGGAGTGCCCCCCTTTCACCCCTCCGCTTT. As protein: CTSREGSAPLSPLRF. This chain connects TRBV6-5 to TRBJ1-6; possible D gene TRBD1, 5 bases. Germline CDR1 MNHEY, CDR2 SVGAGI. This CDR3 region has 15 residues.

Concerning this clonotype: In this CDR3 the conserved last residue, phenylalanine or tryptophan, is missing, so a read error is likely. CDR3 residues: CASSSGGLSHEQYL. CDR3 bases: TGTGCCAGCAGCTCGGGAGGTCTCTCCCACGAGCAGTACCTC. The rearrangement joins TRBV7-9 to TRBJ2-7, with 7 bases that match TRBD2. Germline loops: CDR1 SEHNR, CDR2 FQNEAQ (reference sequence). The CDR3 extends over 14 amino acids.

As concerns this clonotype: The conserved final phenylalanine or tryptophan is absent from the CDR3, which likely points to a read error. This chain links TRBV11-2 with TRBJ2-7; D gene unclear. CDR1 is SGHAT, CDR2 FQNNGV, per germline. With 2 bases removed from V and 1 base from J, the gap between germline ends came to 9 bases. CDR3 length equals 14 residues. The CDR3 loop is CASSLWGPSYEQYL. CDR3 sequence (DNA): TGTGCCAGCAGCTTATGGGGTCCGTCCTACGAGCAGTACTTA.